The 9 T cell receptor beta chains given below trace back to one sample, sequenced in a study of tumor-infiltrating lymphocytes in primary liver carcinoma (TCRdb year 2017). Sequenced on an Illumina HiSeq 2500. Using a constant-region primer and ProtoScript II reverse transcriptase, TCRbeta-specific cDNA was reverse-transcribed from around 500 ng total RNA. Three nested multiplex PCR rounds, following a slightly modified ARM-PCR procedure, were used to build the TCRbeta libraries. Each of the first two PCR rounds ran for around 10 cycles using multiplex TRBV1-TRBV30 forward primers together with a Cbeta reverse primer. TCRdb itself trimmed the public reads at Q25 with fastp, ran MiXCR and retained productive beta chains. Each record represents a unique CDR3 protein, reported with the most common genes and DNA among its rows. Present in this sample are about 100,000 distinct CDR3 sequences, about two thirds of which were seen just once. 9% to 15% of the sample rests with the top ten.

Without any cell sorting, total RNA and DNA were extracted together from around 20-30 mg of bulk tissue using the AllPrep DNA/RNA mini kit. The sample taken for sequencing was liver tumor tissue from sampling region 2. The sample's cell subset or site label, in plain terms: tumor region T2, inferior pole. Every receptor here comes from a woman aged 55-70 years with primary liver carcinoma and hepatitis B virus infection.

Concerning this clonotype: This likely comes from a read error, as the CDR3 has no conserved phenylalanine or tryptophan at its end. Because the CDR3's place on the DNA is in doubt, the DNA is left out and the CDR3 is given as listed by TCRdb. This chain's CDR3 is CASRLRQRVGESHI. The chain has TRBV11-1 and TRBJ2-3; the table's D call TRBD2 went unverified against the DNA. Termini included, the CDR3 measures 14 amino acids. Germline-derived CDR1 and CDR2 are SGHAT and FQDESV (reference sequence).

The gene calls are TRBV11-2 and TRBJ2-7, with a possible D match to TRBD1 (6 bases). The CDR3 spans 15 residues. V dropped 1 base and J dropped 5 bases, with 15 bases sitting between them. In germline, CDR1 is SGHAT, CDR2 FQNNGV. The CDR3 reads CASSLGYRVLHEQYF. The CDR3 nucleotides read TGTGCCAGCAGCTTAGGGTACAGGGTCTTACACGAGCAGTACTTC.

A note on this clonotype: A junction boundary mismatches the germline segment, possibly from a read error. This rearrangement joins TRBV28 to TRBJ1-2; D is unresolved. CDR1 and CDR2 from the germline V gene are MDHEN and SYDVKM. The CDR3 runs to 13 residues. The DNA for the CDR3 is TGTGCCACCAGAGAGTCCTCTAACTATGGATACACCTTC. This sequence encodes CATRESSNYGYTF.

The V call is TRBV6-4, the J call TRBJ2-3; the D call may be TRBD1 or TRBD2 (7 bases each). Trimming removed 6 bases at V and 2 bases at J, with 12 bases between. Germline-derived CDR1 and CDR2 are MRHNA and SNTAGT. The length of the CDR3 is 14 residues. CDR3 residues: CASSSGTATDTQYF. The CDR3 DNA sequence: TGTGCCAGCAGCAGCGGGACAGCCACAGATACGCAGTATTTT.

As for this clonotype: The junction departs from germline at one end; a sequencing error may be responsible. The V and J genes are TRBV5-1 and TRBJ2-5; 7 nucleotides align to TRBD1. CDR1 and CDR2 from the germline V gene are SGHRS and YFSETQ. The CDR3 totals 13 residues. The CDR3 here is CANSFPGGETQYF. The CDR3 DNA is TGCGCCAACAGCTTCCCAGGGGGAGAGACCCAGTACTTC.

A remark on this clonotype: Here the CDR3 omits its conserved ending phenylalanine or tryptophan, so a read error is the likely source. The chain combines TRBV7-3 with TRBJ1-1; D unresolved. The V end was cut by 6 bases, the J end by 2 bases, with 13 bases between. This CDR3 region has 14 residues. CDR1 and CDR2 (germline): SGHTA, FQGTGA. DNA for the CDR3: TGTGCCAGCAGTCCTTGCCCAACCAACACTGAAGCTTTCTCT. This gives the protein CASSPCPTNTEAFS.

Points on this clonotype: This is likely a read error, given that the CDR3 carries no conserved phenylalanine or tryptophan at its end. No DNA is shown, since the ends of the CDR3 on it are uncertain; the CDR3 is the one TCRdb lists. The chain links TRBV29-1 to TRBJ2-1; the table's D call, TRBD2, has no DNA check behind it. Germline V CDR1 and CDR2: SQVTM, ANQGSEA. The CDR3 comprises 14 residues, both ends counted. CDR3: CSVVRNYLYNERFY.

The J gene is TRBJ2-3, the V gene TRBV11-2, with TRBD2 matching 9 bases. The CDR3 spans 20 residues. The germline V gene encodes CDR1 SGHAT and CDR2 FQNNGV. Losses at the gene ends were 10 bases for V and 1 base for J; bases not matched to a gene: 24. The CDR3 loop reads CATSLRGLAGLRVRTDTQYF. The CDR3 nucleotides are TGTGCCACAAGCTTAAGGGGTCTAGCGGGATTGAGAGTCCGCACAGATACGCAGTATTTT.

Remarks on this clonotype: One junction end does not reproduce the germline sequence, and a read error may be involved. In nucleotides, the CDR3 is TGTGCCATCAGCCCCTGGATAGTTAGCAGTGGGACCTACGAGCAGTACTTC. The encoded protein is CAISPWIVSSGTYEQYF. The chain is built from TRBV4-2 and TRBJ2-7; D is ambiguous. Per the germline V gene, CDR1 is LGHNA and CDR2 is YNFKEQ. The CDR3 has 17 amino acids.